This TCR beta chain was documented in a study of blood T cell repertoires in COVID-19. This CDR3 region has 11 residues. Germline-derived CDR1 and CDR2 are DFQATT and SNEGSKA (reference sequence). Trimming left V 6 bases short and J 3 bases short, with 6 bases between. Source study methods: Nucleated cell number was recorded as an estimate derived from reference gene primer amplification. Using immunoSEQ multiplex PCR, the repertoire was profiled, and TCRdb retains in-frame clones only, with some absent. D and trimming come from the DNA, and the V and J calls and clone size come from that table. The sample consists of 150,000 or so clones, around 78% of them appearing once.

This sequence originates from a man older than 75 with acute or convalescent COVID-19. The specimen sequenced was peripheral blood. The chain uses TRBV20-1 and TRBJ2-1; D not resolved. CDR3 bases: TGCAGTGCCGCCGGCTACAATGAGCAGTTCTTC. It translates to CSAAGYNEQFF.